This TCR beta chain derives from a study of blood T cell repertoires in COVID-19. Study-level information: The United States, Italy and Spain supplied acute and convalescent COVID-19 samples. In each case, the material was cDNA or gDNA derived from T cells, B-cell-depleted T cells, or PBMCs.

Grouping used clinical history reported by participants in a survey and questionnaire. The germline V gene has CDR1 SGHDT and CDR2 YYEEEE. Trimming took 1 base from V and 4 from J, leaving 12 bases between them. CDR3 length: 15 amino acids. Profiling relied on immunoSEQ multiplex PCR, and the TCRdb table lists in-frame clones only, not all of them. Of some 150,000 clones in the sample, roughly 84% were seen once. The sample consisted of PBMCs or T cells enriched from blood (not recorded which). This chain uses TRBV5-6 with TRBJ2-4; no firm D call. The receptor was derived from a woman aged 45-60 years who had been exposed to COVID-19. This chain's CDR3 is CASSLSRAQKNIQYF. The DNA for the CDR3 is TGTGCCAGCAGCTTGTCCCGAGCCCAAAAAAACATTCAGTACTTC. Full variable domain (remainder filled in from reference TRBV5-6 and TRBJ2-4): DAGVTQSPTHLIKTRGQQVTLRCSPKSGHDTVSWYQQALGQGPQFIFQYYEEEERQRGNFPDRFSGHQFPNYSSELNVNALLLGDSALYLCASSLSRAQKNIQYFGAGTRLSVL.